This T cell receptor (beta chain) was documented in a study of T cells in localized non-small cell lung cancer. Study-wide findings and caveats: Across samples, adjacent lung featured a median roughly 60 of the top 100 tumor clones. Maximal T cell clonality occurred in uninvolved adjacent lung, with tumor ranking below it. Only one tumor region was sequenced, so heterogeneity remains possible. Higher T cell density in the blood was associated with longer overall survival, whereas higher adjacent-lung clonality associated with shorter survival.

Remarks on this clone: Its antigen is not known.

The J segment lost 10 bases and the V segment lost 2 bases, leaving 8 bases of the junction unmatched. The V gene's germline CDR1 is SGDLS and CDR2 YYNGEE. The CDR3 has 13 amino acids. TCRdb's copy holds only in-frame clones and misses some; the assay was immunoSEQ multiplex PCR. The table includes approximately 31,000 clones, approximately 86% detected once. The sequencing here drew on peripheral blood mononuclear cells, taken before any cancer treatment. V and J are TRBV9 and TRBJ1-2; 7 nucleotides align to TRBD1. The receptor was isolated from a man aged 40 to 69 with stage III lung adenocarcinoma. The CDR3 protein is CASSVKTGTAYTF. The CDR3 DNA reads TGTGCCAGCAGCGTTAAGACCGGGACAGCCTACACCTTC.